Below, 15 T cell receptor beta chains from the same sample are listed, as sequenced in a study of blood T cells in healthy people across ages. Sample-barcoded 5' priming and a J-beta primer mix drove a second PCR of roughly 7 to 11 cycles. From the 5' RACE reads, TCRdb called clonotypes with MiXCR, one entry per CDR3 protein. The profile shows about 640,000 distinct CDR3 sequences, roughly 53% of them singletons. Sequenced material: blood. Every receptor here comes from a man aged 60-69 years in good health.

In this sample, this clonotype turned up a few times. The rearrangement joins TRBV5-1 to TRBJ2-1, with D possibly matching TRBD1 (6 bases). V lost 3 bases to trimming and J lost 6 bases, with 13 bases between them. Germline values: CDR1 SGHRS, CDR2 YFSETQ. The CDR3 extends over 14 amino acids. CDR3 protein: CASSWQGQANEQFF. The CDR3 coding sequence is TGCGCCAGCAGCTGGCAGGGACAAGCCAATGAGCAGTTCTTC.

The chain recombines TRBV6-1 with TRBJ2-3; D remains ambiguous. The CDR3 has 12 residues. CDR1 and CDR2 from the germline V gene are MNHNS and SASEGT. The germline V and J ends were trimmed by 1 base and 5 bases, with 4 bases remaining between them. This CDR3 reads CASSEVEDTQYF. Here the CDR3 DNA reads TGTGCCAGCAGTGAAGTTGAAGATACGCAGTATTTT.

This sequence joins TRBV13 and TRBJ2-2; tentative D call: TRBD2 (6 bases). Trimming cost V 3 bases and J 0 bases, with 11 bases left between them. There are 16 residues in the CDR3. CDR1 is PRHDT and CDR2 is FYEKMQ in the germline V gene (reference sequence). The CDR3 nucleotides are TGTGCCAGCAGCTTGGGGCTAGCGTCGAACACCGGGGAGCTGTTTTTT. This codes for CASSLGLASNTGELFF.

The V call is TRBV2, the J call TRBJ1-2; weak D call: TRBD1 (6 bases). The ends were cut back, 8 bases at V and 2 bases at J, with 9 bases in the middle. The V gene's germline CDR1 is SNHLY and CDR2 FYNNEI. This CDR3 is 12 amino acids long. The CDR3 is CASHRANYGYTF. The CDR3 DNA sequence: TGTGCCAGCCACAGGGCGAACTATGGCTACACCTTC.

V and J are TRBV10-1 and TRBJ2-7; possibly TRBD1 or TRBD2 for D (6 bases each). The assigned J gene may be wrong: the sequence end matches TRBJ2-5 better. The germline CDR1 and CDR2 sequences are WNHNN and SYGVQD (reference sequence). The CDR3 loop spans 14 amino acids. Here the CDR3 DNA reads TGCGCCAGCAGTGATGGGGGGCGCTCGGGGACCCAGTACTTC. It translates to CASSDGGRSGTQYF.

This clonotype was counted a single time. The chain uses TRBV20-1 and TRBJ1-2; 8 bases map to TRBD1. J lost 7 bases, V lost 5 bases, and 9 bases had no gene match. Germline assignment: CDR1 DFQATT and CDR2 SNEGSKA (reference sequence). The CDR3 runs 13 residues. CDR3 sequence reads: CSALRQGAPGYTF. Written as DNA, the CDR3 is TGCAGTGCTTTGAGGCAGGGGGCGCCTGGCTACACCTTC.

This chain joins TRBV6-5 and TRBJ2-1; perhaps TRBD1 as D (5 bases). Germline lookup yields CDR1 MNHEY and CDR2 SVGAGI. This CDR3 is built from 14 residues. Trimming took 6 bases from V and 2 from J, leaving 11 bases between them. The CDR3 sequence is CASREWGTYNEQFF. The CDR3 DNA reads TGTGCCAGCAGAGAATGGGGCACCTACAATGAGCAGTTCTTC.

The rearrangement joins TRBV7-2 to TRBJ2-5; either TRBD1 or TRBD2 may fit D (6 bases each). The closer fit of TRBJ2-7 to the DNA end suggests the J call may be wrong. CDR3 length: 14 amino acids. Germline V gives CDR1 SGHTA, CDR2 FQGNSA. CDR3 protein: CASSSQQGLYEQYF. The DNA of the CDR3 is TGTGCCAGCAGCTCCCAACAGGGACTCTACGAGCAGTACTTC.

The V gene is TRBV27, the J gene TRBJ2-3; D call uncertain. Trimming pared 4 bases from V and 6 bases from J, leaving 8 bases between. Per the germline V gene, CDR1 is MNHEY and CDR2 is SMNVEV (reference sequence). The CDR3 length is 12 residues. The CDR3 bases are TGTGCCAGCAGTTCCCGATGGGATACGCAGTATTTT. Protein: CASSSRWDTQYF.

V gene TRBV3-1 combines with J gene TRBJ2-6, with no clear D. The CDR3 runs 15 residues. The V gene's germline CDR1 is LGHDT and CDR2 YNNKEL (reference sequence). V lost 4 bases and J lost 2, with 9 bases in between. As DNA, the CDR3 is TGTGCCAGCAGCCCCCCTTGGACTGGGGCCAACGTCCTGACTTTC. It specifies CASSPPWTGANVLTF. Full variable domain (rest looked up from reference TRBV3-1 and TRBJ2-6): DTAVSQTPKYLVTQMGNDKSIKCEQNLGHDTMYWYKQDSKKFLKIMFSYNNKELIINETVPNRFSPKSPDKAHLNLHINSLELGDSAVYFCASSPPWTGANVLTFGAGSRLTVL.

V gene TRBV6-1 combines with J gene TRBJ1-2; TRBD1 aligns across 8 bases. This CDR3 is built from 15 residues. V shed 3 bases, J shed 1 base, and the junction held 4 bases outside the gene matches. CDR1 and CDR2 (germline): MNHNS, SASEGT. CDR3 nucleotides: TGTGCCAGCAGTGAGACGGGACAGGATAACTATGGCTACACCTTC. Protein: CASSETGQDNYGYTF.

The chain links TRBV12-3 or TRBV12-4 to TRBJ1-6, with TRBD1 matching over 8 bases. The CDR3 runs 17 residues. V shed 6 bases, J shed 4 bases, and the junction held 11 bases outside the gene matches. For the CDR3, the DNA is TGTGCCAGCAGCCGCACGGGACAGGCAAATTATAATTCACCCCTCCACTTT. It codes for CASSRTGQANYNSPLHF.

This chain joins TRBV6-1 and TRBJ2-1; TRBD2 matches at 11 bases. The germline gives CDR1 MNHNS, CDR2 SASEGT. J lost 2 bases, V lost 6 bases, and 3 bases had no gene match. The CDR3 covers 15 residues. Here the CDR3 DNA reads TGTGCCAGCAGGACGACTAGCGGGGCCTACAATGAGCAGTTCTTC. It translates to CASRTTSGAYNEQFF.

This chain uses TRBV10-1 with TRBJ1-4, with unresolved D. This CDR3 region has 14 residues. Per the germline V gene, CDR1 is WNHNN and CDR2 is SYGVQD (reference sequence). V gave up 8 bases and J gave up 5 bases, with 15 bases separating them. CDR3 bases: TGCGCCAGCCCCACGGGAGGGCTAAATGAAAAACTGTTTTTT. Amino acids: CASPTGGLNEKLFF.

The chain has TRBV10-3 and TRBJ1-4; D unresolved. Between the trimmed V and J ends, which lost 3 bases and 8 bases, there was a span of 4 bases. Germline loops: CDR1 ENHRY, CDR2 SYGVKD. This CDR3 has 11 amino acids. The CDR3 nucleotides read TGTGCCATCAGTGATGGGGAAAAACTGTTTTTT. It translates to CAISDGEKLFF.